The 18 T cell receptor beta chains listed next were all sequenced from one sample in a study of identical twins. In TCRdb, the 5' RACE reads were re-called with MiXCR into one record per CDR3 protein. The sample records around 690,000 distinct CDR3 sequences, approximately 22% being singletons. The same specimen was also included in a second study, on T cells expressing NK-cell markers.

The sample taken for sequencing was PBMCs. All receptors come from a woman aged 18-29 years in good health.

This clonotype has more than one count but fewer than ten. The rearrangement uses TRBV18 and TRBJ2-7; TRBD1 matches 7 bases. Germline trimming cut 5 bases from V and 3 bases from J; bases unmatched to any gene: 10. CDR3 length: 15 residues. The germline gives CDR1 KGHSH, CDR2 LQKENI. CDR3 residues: CASSSLDRDYYEQYF. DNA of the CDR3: TGTGCCAGCTCATCTCTTGACAGGGATTACTACGAGCAGTACTTC.

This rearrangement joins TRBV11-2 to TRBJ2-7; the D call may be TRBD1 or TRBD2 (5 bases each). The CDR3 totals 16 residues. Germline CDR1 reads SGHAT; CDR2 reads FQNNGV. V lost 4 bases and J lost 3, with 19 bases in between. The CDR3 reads CASSSARRDGHYEQYF. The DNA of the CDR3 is TGTGCCAGCAGCTCGGCCAGACGGGACGGTCACTACGAGCAGTACTTC.

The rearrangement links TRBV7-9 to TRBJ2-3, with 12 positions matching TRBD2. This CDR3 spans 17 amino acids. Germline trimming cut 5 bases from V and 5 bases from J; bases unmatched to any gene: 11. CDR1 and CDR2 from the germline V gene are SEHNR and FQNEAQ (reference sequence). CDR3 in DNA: TGTGCCAGCAGCCCTACACCTAGCGGGAGGGCGGGAGATACGCAGTATTTT. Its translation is CASSPTPSGRAGDTQYF. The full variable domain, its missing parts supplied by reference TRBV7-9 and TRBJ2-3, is DTGVSQNPRHKITKRGQNVTFRCDPISEHNRLYWYRQTLGQGPEFLTYFQNEAQLEKSRLLSDRFSAERPKGSFSTLEIQRTEQGDSAMYLCASSPTPSGRAGDTQYFGPGTRLTVL.

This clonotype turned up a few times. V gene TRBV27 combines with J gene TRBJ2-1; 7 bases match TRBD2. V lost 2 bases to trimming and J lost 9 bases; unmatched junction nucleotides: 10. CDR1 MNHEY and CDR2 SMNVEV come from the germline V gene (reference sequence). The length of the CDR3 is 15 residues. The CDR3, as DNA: TGTGCCAGCAGTTTAATTTTGGGGCTAGCGGTTGAGCAGTTCTTC. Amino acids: CASSLILGLAVEQFF.

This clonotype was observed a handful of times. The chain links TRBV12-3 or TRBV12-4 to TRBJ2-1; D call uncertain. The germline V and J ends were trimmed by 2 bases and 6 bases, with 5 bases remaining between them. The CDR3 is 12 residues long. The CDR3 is CASSLFLNEQFF. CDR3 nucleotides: TGTGCCAGCAGTTTATTTCTCAATGAGCAGTTCTTC.

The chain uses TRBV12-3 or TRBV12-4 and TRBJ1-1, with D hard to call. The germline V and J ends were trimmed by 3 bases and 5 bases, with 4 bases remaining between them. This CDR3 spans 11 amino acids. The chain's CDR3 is CASSFWTEAFF. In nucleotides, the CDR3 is TGTGCCAGCAGTTTCTGGACTGAAGCTTTCTTT.

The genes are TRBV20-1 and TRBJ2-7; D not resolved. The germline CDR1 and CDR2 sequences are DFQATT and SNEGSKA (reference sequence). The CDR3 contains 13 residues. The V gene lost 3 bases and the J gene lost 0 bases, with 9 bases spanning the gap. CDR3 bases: TGCAGTGCTAGGTGGCAGACCTCCTACGAGCAGTACTTC. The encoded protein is CSARWQTSYEQYF.

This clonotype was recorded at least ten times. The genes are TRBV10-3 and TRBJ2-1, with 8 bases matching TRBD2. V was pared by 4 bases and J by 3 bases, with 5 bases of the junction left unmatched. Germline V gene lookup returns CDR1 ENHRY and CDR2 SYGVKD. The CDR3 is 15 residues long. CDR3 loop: CAISGTSGGYNEQFF. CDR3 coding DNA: TGTGCCATCAGTGGAACTAGCGGAGGCTACAATGAGCAGTTCTTC.

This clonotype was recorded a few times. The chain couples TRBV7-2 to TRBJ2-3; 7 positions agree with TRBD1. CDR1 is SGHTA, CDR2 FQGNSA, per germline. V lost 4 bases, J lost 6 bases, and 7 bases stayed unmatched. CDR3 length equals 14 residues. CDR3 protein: CASSSQGIGDTQYF. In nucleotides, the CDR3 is TGTGCCAGCAGCTCACAGGGGATCGGGGATACGCAGTATTTT. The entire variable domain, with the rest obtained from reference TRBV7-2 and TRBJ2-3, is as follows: GAGVSQSPSNKVTEKGKDVELRCDPISGHTALYWYRQSLGQGLEFLIYFQGNSAPDKSGLPSDRFSAERTGGSVSTLTIQRTQQEDSAVYLCASSSQGIGDTQYFGPGTRLTVL.

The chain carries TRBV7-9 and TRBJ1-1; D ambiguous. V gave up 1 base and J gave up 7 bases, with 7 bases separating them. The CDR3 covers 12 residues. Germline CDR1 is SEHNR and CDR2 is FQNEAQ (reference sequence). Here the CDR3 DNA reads TGTGCCAGCAGCTTAGATGCCGGTGAAGCTTTCTTT. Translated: CASSLDAGEAFF.

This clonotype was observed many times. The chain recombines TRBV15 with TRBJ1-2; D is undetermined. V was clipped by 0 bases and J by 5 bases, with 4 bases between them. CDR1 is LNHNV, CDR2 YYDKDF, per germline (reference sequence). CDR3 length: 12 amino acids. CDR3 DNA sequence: TGTGCCACCAGCAGAGATCGATATGGCTACACCTTC. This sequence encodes CATSRDRYGYTF.

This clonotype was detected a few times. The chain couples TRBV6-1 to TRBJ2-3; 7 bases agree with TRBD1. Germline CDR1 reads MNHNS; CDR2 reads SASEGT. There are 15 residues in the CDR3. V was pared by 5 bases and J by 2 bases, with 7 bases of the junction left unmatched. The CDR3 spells CASSLGDRSTDTQYF. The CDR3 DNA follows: TGTGCCAGCAGTCTTGGGGACAGATCCACAGATACGCAGTATTTT.

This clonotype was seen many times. The CDR3 loop reads CASSAGQLGETQYF. In DNA, the CDR3 is TGTGCCAGCAGTGCGGGACAGTTAGGAGAGACCCAGTACTTC. The chain combines TRBV12-3 or TRBV12-4 with TRBJ2-5; weak D call: TRBD1 (7 bases). The CDR3 sequence is 14 residues long. V was cut by 5 bases and J by 4 bases, with 14 bases left in between.

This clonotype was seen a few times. CDR3 region: CASSLAVGSGAGATDTQYF. The CDR3 nucleotides read TGTGCCAGCAGTTTAGCGGTTGGATCCGGGGCGGGCGCCACAGATACGCAGTATTTT. The V gene is TRBV12-3 or TRBV12-4, the J gene TRBJ2-3; possibly TRBD1 or TRBD2 for D (5 bases each). This CDR3 has 19 amino acids. The V and J ends lost 0 bases and 2 bases respectively, with 21 bases between them.

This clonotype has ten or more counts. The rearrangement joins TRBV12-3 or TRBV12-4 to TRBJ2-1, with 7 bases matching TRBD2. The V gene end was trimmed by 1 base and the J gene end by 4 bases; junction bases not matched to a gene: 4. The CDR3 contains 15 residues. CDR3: CASSLGVAGYNEQFF. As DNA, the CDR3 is TGTGCCAGCAGTTTAGGGGTAGCGGGTTACAATGAGCAGTTCTTC.

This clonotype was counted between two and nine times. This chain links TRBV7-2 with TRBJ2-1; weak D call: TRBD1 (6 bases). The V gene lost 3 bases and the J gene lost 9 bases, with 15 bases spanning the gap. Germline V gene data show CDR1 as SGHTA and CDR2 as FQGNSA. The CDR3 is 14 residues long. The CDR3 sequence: CASSFRTVSGEQFF. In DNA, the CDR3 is TGTGCCAGCAGCTTCCGGACAGTTTCGGGTGAGCAGTTCTTC.

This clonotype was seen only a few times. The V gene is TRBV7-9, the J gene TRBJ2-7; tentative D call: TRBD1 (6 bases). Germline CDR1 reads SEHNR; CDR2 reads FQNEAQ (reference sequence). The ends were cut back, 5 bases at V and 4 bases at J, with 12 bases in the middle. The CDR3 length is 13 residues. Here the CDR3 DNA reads TGTGCCAGCAGCCCCTTTACAGGGTACGAGCAGTACTTC. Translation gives CASSPFTGYEQYF.

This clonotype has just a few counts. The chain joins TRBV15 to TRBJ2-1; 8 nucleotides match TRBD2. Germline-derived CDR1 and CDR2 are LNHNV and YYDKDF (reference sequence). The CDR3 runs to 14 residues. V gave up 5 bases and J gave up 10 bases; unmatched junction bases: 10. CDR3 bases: TGTGCCACCAGCCCGGGGGGGGATTTGGGGGAGCAGTTCTTC. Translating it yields CATSPGGDLGEQFF.